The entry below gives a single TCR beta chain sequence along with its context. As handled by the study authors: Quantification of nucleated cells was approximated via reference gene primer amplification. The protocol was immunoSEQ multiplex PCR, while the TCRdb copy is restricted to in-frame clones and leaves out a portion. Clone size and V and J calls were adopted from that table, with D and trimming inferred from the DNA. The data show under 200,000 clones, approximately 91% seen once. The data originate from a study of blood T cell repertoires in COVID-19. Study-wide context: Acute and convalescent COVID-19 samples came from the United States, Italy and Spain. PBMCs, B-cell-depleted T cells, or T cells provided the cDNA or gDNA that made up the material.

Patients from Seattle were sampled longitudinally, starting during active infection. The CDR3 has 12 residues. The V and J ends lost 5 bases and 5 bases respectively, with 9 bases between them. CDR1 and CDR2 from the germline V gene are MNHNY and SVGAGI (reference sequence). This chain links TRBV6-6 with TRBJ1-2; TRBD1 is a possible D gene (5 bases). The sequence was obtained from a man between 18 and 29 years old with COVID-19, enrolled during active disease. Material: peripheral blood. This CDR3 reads CASSGGDYGYTF. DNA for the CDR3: TGTGCCAGCAGTGGAGGGGATTATGGCTACACCTTC.